The 9 T cell receptor beta chains reported below all come from one sample, sequenced in a study of T cells in Graves' hyperthyroidism and ophthalmopathy. Researchers amplified the TCR beta CDR3 regions from RNA transcripts. The HTBI primer set drove a first-round RT-PCR of the TCR CDR3. TCRdb called the multiplex PCR reads again in MiXCR, with one record for every CDR3 protein. Of fewer than 350,000 distinct CDR3 sequences listed, 15% to 20% are singletons. The sample taken for sequencing was blood. These receptors were taken from a woman between 40 and 55 years old with Graves' ophthalmopathy.

Here the CDR3 reads CATAGGRYEQYF. The CDR3 nucleotides read TGTGCCACCGCGGGCGGGAGGTACGAGCAGTACTTC. The chain joins TRBV28 to TRBJ2-7; 8 bases align to TRBD2. The V segment lost 10 bases and the J segment 4 bases; nucleotides outside the gene matches: 6. The germline V gene encodes CDR1 MDHEN and CDR2 SYDVKM. The CDR3 runs to 12 residues.

The chain recombines TRBV6-1 with TRBJ1-3; D gene uncertain. The germline V gene encodes CDR1 MNHNS and CDR2 SASEGT. The CDR3 consists of 14 residues. V was trimmed by 2 bases and J by 4 bases, leaving 9 bases between them. CDR3 DNA sequence: TGTGCCAGCAGTGAACCCTGGAAAGGAAACACCATATATTTT. This translates into CASSEPWKGNTIYF.

This clonotype was recorded at least ten times. The chain joins TRBV19 to TRBJ2-2; TRBD2 is a possible D gene (5 bases). The CDR3 runs 14 residues. Per the germline V gene, CDR1 is LNHDA and CDR2 is SQIVND (reference sequence). V was shortened by 4 bases and J by 1 base, with 7 bases between the two germline ends. CDR3 region: CASSTDLNTGELFF. The CDR3 nucleotides are TGTGCCAGTAGTACGGACTTGAACACCGGGGAGCTGTTTTTT. Looking up the rest from reference TRBV19 and TRBJ2-2 gives the full variable domain: DGGITQSPKYLFRKEGQNVTLSCEQNLNHDAMYWYRQDPGQGLRLIYYSQIVNDFQKGDIAEGYSVSREKKESFPLTVTSAQKNPTAFYLCASSTDLNTGELFFGEGSRLTVL.

V and J are TRBV4-2 and TRBJ2-4; D possibly corresponds to TRBD1 (5 bases). With 1 base removed from V and 0 bases from J, the gap between germline ends came to 10 bases. CDR1 and CDR2 from the germline V gene are LGHNA and YNFKEQ. The CDR3 has 16 amino acids. CDR3 amino acids: CASSQARAQAKNIQYF. The CDR3 coding sequence is TGTGCCAGCAGCCAAGCCAGGGCGCAAGCCAAAAACATTCAGTACTTC.

This clonotype was seen repeatedly, ten times or more. The chain recombines TRBV12-3 or TRBV12-4 with TRBJ1-1; 7 nucleotides match TRBD1. Unmatched junction bases numbered 5, after V lost 3 bases and J lost 1 base. The CDR3 has 15 amino acids. The CDR3 nucleotides are TGTGCCAGCAGTTTTTTGCAGGGGGAGAACACTGAAGCTTTCTTT. Residues: CASSFLQGENTEAFF.

This clonotype was found many times. The chain couples TRBV20-1 to TRBJ2-2; 7 bases align to TRBD1. Trimming removed 1 base from V and 5 bases from J; junction bases left unmatched: 1. There are 13 residues in the CDR3. From germline, CDR1 is DFQATT and CDR2 SNEGSKA (reference sequence). The CDR3: CSARGQGTGELFF. CDR3 nucleotides: TGCAGTGCTAGAGGACAGGGAACCGGGGAGCTGTTTTTT.

This clonotype was counted ten times or more. The chain carries TRBV5-1 and TRBJ2-3; 8 nucleotides line up with TRBD2. Looked up from germline, CDR1 is SGHRS and CDR2 is YFSETQ. J was trimmed by 3 bases and V by 5 bases; bases with no gene match: 8. The CDR3 spans 15 residues. The CDR3 here is CASRTGGTLTDTQYF. DNA for the CDR3: TGCGCCAGCAGGACGGGGGGGACACTTACAGATACGCAGTATTTT.

This clonotype was counted many times. This chain links TRBV30 with TRBJ2-7; 7 nucleotides match TRBD1. CDR1 GTSNPN and CDR2 SVGIG come from the germline V gene (reference sequence). The CDR3 has 14 residues. V lost 0 bases to trimming and J lost 4 bases; unmatched junction nucleotides: 6. The chain's CDR3 is CAWSVEGGGYEQYF. CDR3 in DNA: TGTGCCTGGAGTGTAGAAGGGGGCGGGTACGAGCAGTACTTC.

This clonotype was recorded at least ten times. This chain uses TRBV7-8 with TRBJ1-3; D is unclear. V was shortened by 0 bases and J by 3 bases, with 12 bases between the two germline ends. The V gene's germline CDR1 is SGHVS and CDR2 FQNEAQ. CDR3 length equals 16 residues. The CDR3 region has the DNA TGTGCCAGCAGCTTAGCGGTTGCTAACTTTGGAAACACCATATATTTT. Translation: CASSLAVANFGNTIYF.